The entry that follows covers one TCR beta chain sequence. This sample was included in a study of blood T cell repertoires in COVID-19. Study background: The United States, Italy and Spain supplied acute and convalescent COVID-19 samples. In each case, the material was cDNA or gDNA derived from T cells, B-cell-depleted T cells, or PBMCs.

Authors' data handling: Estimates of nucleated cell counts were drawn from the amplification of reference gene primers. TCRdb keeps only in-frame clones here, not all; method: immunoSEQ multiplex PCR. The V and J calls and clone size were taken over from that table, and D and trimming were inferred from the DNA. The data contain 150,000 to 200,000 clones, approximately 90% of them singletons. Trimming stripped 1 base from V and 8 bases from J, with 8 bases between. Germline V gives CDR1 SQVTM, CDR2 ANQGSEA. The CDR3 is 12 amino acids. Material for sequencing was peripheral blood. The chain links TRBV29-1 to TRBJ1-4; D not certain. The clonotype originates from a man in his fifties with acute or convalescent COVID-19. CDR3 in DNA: TGCAGCGTTGAAGGAGGAAACGAAAAACTGTTTTTT. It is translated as CSVEGGNEKLFF.